Listed here is a single T cell receptor beta chain. The antigen remains undetermined. Single viable CD3+CD4+CD8-CD45RO+ cells were sorted as the memory CD4+ T cells. The germline V and J ends were trimmed by 4 bases and 3 bases, with 19 bases remaining between them. CDR1 and CDR2 from the germline V gene are MDHEN and SYDVKM. The CDR3 runs 16 residues. Clones were sequenced by immunoSEQ multiplex PCR, and TCRdb holds only the in-frame ones, with some missing. The table has about 40,000 clones, over 65% seen once. The data are from a study of memory CD4+ T cells and cytomegalovirus serostatus. About the study: Donors were healthy Belgian adults, several CMV seropositive and fewer than 30 seronegative. Whole-study results and caveats: About two fifths of the roughly 150 known CMV-associated TCRbeta sequences appeared in CD4+ memory. The CMV-associated TCR signature appears largely within the CD4+ memory repertoire.

V and J are TRBV28 and TRBJ2-7, with D possibly matching TRBD1 (6 bases). The sequence was obtained from an adult in good health and CMV-seronegative. Material: memory CD4+ T cells from blood. This CDR3 is CASSSWIGTGRYEQYF. DNA of the CDR3: TGTGCCAGCAGTTCTTGGATTGGAACAGGGCGCTACGAGCAGTACTTC.